This T cell receptor beta chain emerged from a study of cytotoxic CD8 clonotypes in ibrutinib-treated CLL. The assay was immunoSEQ multiplex PCR, and TCRdb's table has in-frame clones only and misses some. The sample consists of some 23,000 clones, about 69% of them appearing once. The germline gives CDR1 SNHLY, CDR2 FYNNEI. V was cut by 7 bases and J by 4 bases, with 14 bases left in between. CDR3 length: 14 amino acids. The sample was PBMCs, taken after 12 months of ibrutinib treatment. The V gene is TRBV2, the J gene TRBJ2-1, with no clear D. The source is a human donor with chronic lymphocytic leukemia. CDR3 sequence (DNA): TGTGCCAGCACTTCCGACACCCATTACAATGAGCAGTTCTTC. Translating gives CASTSDTHYNEQFF. The full variable domain, in which reference TRBV2 and TRBJ2-1 provide the parts outside the CDR3, is EPEVTQTPSHQVTQMGQEVILRCVPISNHLYFYWYRQILGQKVEFLVSFYNNEISEKSEIFDDQFSVERPDGSNFTLKIRSTKLEDSAMYFCASTSDTHYNEQFFGPGTRLTVL.